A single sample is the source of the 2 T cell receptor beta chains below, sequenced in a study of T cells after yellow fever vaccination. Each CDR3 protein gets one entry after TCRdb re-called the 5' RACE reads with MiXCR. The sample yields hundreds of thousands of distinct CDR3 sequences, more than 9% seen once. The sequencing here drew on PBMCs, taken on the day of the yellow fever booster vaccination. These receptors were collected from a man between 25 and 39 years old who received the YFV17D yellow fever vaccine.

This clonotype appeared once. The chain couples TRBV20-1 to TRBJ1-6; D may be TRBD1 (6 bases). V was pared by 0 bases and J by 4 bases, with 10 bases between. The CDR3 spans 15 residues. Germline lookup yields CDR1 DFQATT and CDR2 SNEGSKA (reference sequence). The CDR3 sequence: CSARDLQGYNSPLHF. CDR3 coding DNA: TGCAGTGCTAGAGATCTTCAGGGGTATAATTCACCCCTCCACTTT.

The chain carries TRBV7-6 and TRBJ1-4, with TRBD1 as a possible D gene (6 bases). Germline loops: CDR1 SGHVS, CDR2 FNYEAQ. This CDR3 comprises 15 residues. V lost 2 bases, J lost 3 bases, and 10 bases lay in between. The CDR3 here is CASSLWGAPNEKLFF. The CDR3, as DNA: TGTGCCAGCAGCTTATGGGGGGCACCTAATGAAAAACTGTTTTTT.